The 24 T cell receptor beta chains reported below all come from one sample, sequenced in a study of Tregs in tolerant kidney transplant recipients. The nonmyeloablative bone marrow transplants came from related graft donors, with transient mixed chimerism. Clones were sequenced by immunoSEQ multiplex PCR, and TCRdb holds only the in-frame ones, with some missing. The sample yields roughly 80,000 clones, 91% seen once. The material sequenced was CD4+ T cells from blood (PBMCs), taken 24 months after the transplant. The source is a human patient who received a combined kidney and bone marrow transplant. Some T cells may originate from the graft donor.

Turning to this clone: At one end, the junction sequence differs from germline, possibly due to a read error. CDR3 sequence (DNA): TGTGCCAGCAGCGCCCAATATCCTACCGGGACAGGGAATGGCTACGCCTTC. Translation: CASSAQYPTGTGNGYAF. The chain carries TRBV7-9 and TRBJ1-2, with TRBD1 matching over 9 bases. Germline CDR1 is SEHNR and CDR2 is FQNEAQ (reference sequence). The CDR3 is 17 residues long. The complete variable domain, with remaining parts taken from reference TRBV7-9 and TRBJ1-2, reads DTGVSQNPRHKITKRGQNVTFRCDPISEHNRLYWYRQTLGQGPEFLTYFQNEAQLEKSRLLSDRFSAERPKGSFSTLEIQRTEQGDSAMYLCASSAQYPTGTGNGYAFGSGTRLTVV.

The chain employs TRBV5-6 and TRBJ2-7; a possible D gene is TRBD2 (6 bases). Deletions cut 2 bases from V and 4 bases from J, with 13 bases between. The germline V gene has CDR1 SGHDT and CDR2 YYEEEE. CDR3 length: 14 residues. In DNA form, the CDR3 reads TGTGCCAGCAGCTTAACGGGAGTAGGATACGAGCAGTACTTC. This sequence encodes CASSLTGVGYEQYF.

The chain is built from TRBV5-4 and TRBJ2-3, with 15 nucleotides matching TRBD2. The germline V gene has CDR1 SGHNT and CDR2 YYREEE (reference sequence). V was pared by 4 bases and J by 1 base, with 7 bases of the junction left unmatched. This CDR3 has 18 amino acids. The CDR3 loop is CASSPGLAGGGGTDTQYF. CDR3 in DNA: TGTGCCAGCAGCCCGGGACTAGCGGGAGGCGGCGGCACAGATACGCAGTATTTT.

The chain joins TRBV19 to TRBJ2-2; possibly TRBD1 for D (6 bases). Germline V gives CDR1 LNHDA, CDR2 SQIVND (reference sequence). The CDR3 spans 16 residues. V shed 7 bases and J shed 0 bases, with 15 bases lying between them. Here the CDR3 DNA reads TGTGCCAGTAACCTACTGGGGACACCGAACACCGGGGAGCTGTTTTTT. The encoded protein is CASNLLGTPNTGELFF.

The chain joins TRBV18 to TRBJ1-2; a possible D gene is TRBD1 (6 bases). The CDR3 totals 14 residues. Looked up from germline, CDR1 is KGHSH and CDR2 is LQKENI. V lost 5 bases and J lost 3, with 13 bases in between. As DNA, the CDR3 is TGTGCCAGCTCAATCGGACAGAGTGACTATGGCTACACCTTC. It encodes CASSIGQSDYGYTF.

This chain uses TRBV7-2 with TRBJ2-5; 14 bases fit TRBD2. The V gene end was trimmed by 6 bases and the J gene end by 2 bases; junction bases not matched to a gene: 14. CDR3 size: 19 residues. Germline V gives CDR1 SGHTA, CDR2 FQGNSA. CDR3 coding DNA: TGTGCCAGCAGTCCCGATTGGACTAGCGGGAGGCGATTTCAAGAGACCCAGTACTTC. Translation gives CASSPDWTSGRRFQETQYF.

Comment on this clone: Other DNA sequences in the same sample also yield this CDR3. CDR3 nucleotides: TGTGCCAGCAGCCGTACATACGAGCAGTACTTC. It yields the protein CASSRTYEQYF. This chain joins TRBV11-3 and TRBJ2-7, with unresolved D. V was pared by 5 bases and J by 4 bases, with 6 bases between. The CDR3 extends over 11 amino acids. Germline V gene data show CDR1 as SGHNT and CDR2 as YENEEA.

The chain recombines TRBV21-1 with TRBJ1-1. TRBV21-1 is classified as a pseudogene. The CDR3 is 15 amino acids. CDR3: CASSKDGIMNTEAFF. CDR3 DNA: TGTGCCAGCAGCAAAGACGGGATAATGAACACTGAAGCTTTCTTT.

This clone appeared once. This chain links TRBV19 with TRBJ1-2; 9 bases are a match to TRBD1. The CDR3 is 15 residues long. V lost 7 bases, J lost 3 bases, and 9 bases stayed unmatched. From germline, CDR1 is LNHDA and CDR2 SQIVND (reference sequence). CDR3 DNA sequence: TGTGCCAGTATGCGCTGGGGACAGGGTGACTATGGCTACACCTTC. As protein: CASMRWGQGDYGYTF.

This chain connects TRBV4-1 to TRBJ1-3; 8 positions match TRBD1. The ends lost 3 bases at V and 4 bases at J; junction bases unmatched: 5. Per germline, CDR1 MGHRA and CDR2 YSYEKL. The CDR3 loop spans 15 amino acids. CDR3 in DNA: TGCGCCAGCAGCCAGGACAGGGCGGGCGGAAACACCATATATTTT. Its translation: CASSQDRAGGNTIYF.

This chain uses TRBV28 with TRBJ2-7; 7 nucleotides match TRBD1. Trimming cost V 5 bases and J 2 bases; bases outside gene matches: 15. There are 17 residues in the CDR3. Germline CDR1 MDHEN, CDR2 SYDVKM. Written as DNA, the CDR3 is TGTGCCAGCAGTCACAAACGCCCGGGACAGAAGCCCTACGAGCAGTACTTC. Translating it yields CASSHKRPGQKPYEQYF.

This chain links TRBV4-1 with TRBJ2-5; D unclear. V lost 0 bases and J lost 3, with 11 bases in between. The CDR3 consists of 15 residues. Germline V gene sequence: CDR1 MGHRA, CDR2 YSYEKL. The CDR3 spells CASSQDRFQEETQYF. CDR3 sequence (DNA): TGCGCCAGCAGCCAAGATCGGTTTCAGGAAGAGACCCAGTACTTC.

The J gene is TRBJ1-2, the V gene TRBV7-2; D gene unclear. The CDR3 is 12 residues long. Germline CDR1 SGHTA, CDR2 FQGNSA. The germline V and J ends were trimmed by 3 bases and 4 bases, with 6 bases remaining between them. CDR3 nucleotides: TGTGCCAGCAGCTTGATCGGCTATGGCTACACCTTC. Translation gives CASSLIGYGYTF. The whole variable domain, remainder taken from reference TRBV7-2 and TRBJ1-2, is GAGVSQSPSNKVTEKGKDVELRCDPISGHTALYWYRQSLGQGLEFLIYFQGNSAPDKSGLPSDRFSAERTGGSVSTLTIQRTQQEDSAVYLCASSLIGYGYTFGSGTRLTVV.

This rearrangement joins TRBV9 to TRBJ1-3; TRBD1 agrees at 10 bases. Per germline, CDR1 SGDLS and CDR2 YYNGEE. J was trimmed by 5 bases and V by 0 bases; bases with no gene match: 8. The CDR3 is 17 amino acids. The CDR3: CASSVGPRDRGRNTIYF. CDR3 DNA: TGTGCCAGCAGCGTAGGCCCCCGGGACAGGGGACGAAACACCATATATTTT.

The chain couples TRBV18 to TRBJ2-3; 8 bases are shared with TRBD1. V dropped 3 bases and J dropped 3; count of bases not matched to a gene: 5. The CDR3 has 15 amino acids. From germline, CDR1 is KGHSH and CDR2 LQKENI. This CDR3 reads CASSPTGVGTDTQYF. The CDR3 nucleotides are TGTGCCAGCTCACCGACAGGGGTGGGAACAGATACGCAGTATTTT. Combining the CDR3 with reference TRBV18 and TRBJ2-3 gives the whole variable domain NAGVMQNPRHLVRRRGQEARLRCSPMKGHSHVYWYRQLPEEGLKFMVYLQKENIIDESGMPKERFSAEFPKEGPSILRIQQVVRGDSAAYFCASSPTGVGTDTQYFGPGTRLTVL.

For the CDR3, the DNA is TGTGCCAGCAGCCTCAGGGGGGCTTGGGAGACCCAGTACTTC. Protein: CASSLRGAWETQYF. V gene TRBV7-3 combines with J gene TRBJ2-5, with D possibly TRBD1 on 7 matching bases. The CDR3 is 14 amino acids. Trimming took off 5 bases at V and 5 bases at J, with 15 bases between the two ends. Germline V gene sequence: CDR1 SGHTA, CDR2 FQGTGA. Based on the CDR3 plus reference TRBV7-3 and TRBJ2-5, the full variable domain is GAGVSQTPSNKVTEKGKYVELRCDPISGHTALYWYRQSLGQGPEFLIYFQGTGAADDSGLPNDRFFAVRPEGSVSTLKIQRTERGDSAVYLCASSLRGAWETQYFGPGTRLLVL.

The chain uses TRBV18 and TRBJ2-7; 11 bases align to TRBD2. Germline CDR1 and CDR2: KGHSH and LQKENI. This CDR3 comprises 19 residues. The junction had 17 bases not matched to a gene; V was cut back by 3 bases and J by 4 bases. CDR3 loop: CASSPGGGSTSGSIYEQYF. The CDR3 DNA reads TGTGCCAGCTCACCTGGCGGGGGGAGTACTAGCGGGAGTATATACGAGCAGTACTTC.

This clone was counted once. V gene TRBV5-1 combines with J gene TRBJ2-7; 8 positions agree with TRBD1. J gave up 3 bases and V 2 bases, and 1 base lay outside the gene matches. CDR1 is SGHRS, CDR2 YFSETQ, per germline. The CDR3 length is 13 residues. The CDR3 reads CASSLQGVYEQYF. The CDR3 bases are TGCGCCAGCAGCTTACAGGGGGTCTACGAGCAGTACTTC.

This CDR3 is CASSAGMSEKLFF. CDR3 coding DNA: TGTGCCAGTAGTGCAGGGATGAGTGAAAAACTGTTTTTT. The V gene is TRBV19, the J gene TRBJ1-4; TRBD1 might be the D (5 bases). Germline V gene data show CDR1 as LNHDA and CDR2 as SQIVND (reference sequence). The length of the CDR3 is 13 residues. The V and J ends lost 5 bases and 7 bases respectively, with 11 bases between them.

About this clone: Sequence at one end of the junction differs from germline and may be a read error. The same CDR3 is also encoded by other DNA sequences in this sample. The chain recombines TRBV30 with TRBJ1-6, with 7 nucleotides matching TRBD1. This CDR3 is built from 14 residues. CDR1 GTSNPN and CDR2 SVGIG come from the germline V gene (reference sequence). The CDR3 reads CAWSPGTDNSPLHF. CDR3 in DNA: TGTGCCTGGAGCCCCGGGACAGACAATTCCCCCCTCCACTTT.

This CDR3 reads CASSLTLAPYEQYF. Here the CDR3 DNA reads TGTGCCAGCAGCTTGACGTTAGCCCCCTACGAGCAGTACTTC. The chain is built from TRBV7-2 and TRBJ2-7; the D is unclear. The V end was cut by 3 bases, the J end by 2 bases, with 11 bases between. The CDR3 runs to 14 residues. Germline V gene lookup returns CDR1 SGHTA and CDR2 FQGNSA.

The V call is TRBV4-3, the J call TRBJ2-7, with 9 bases that match TRBD2. V lost 4 bases and J lost 2; bases outside the gene matches: 9. From germline, CDR1 is LGHNA and CDR2 YSLEER. This CDR3 region has 16 residues. This CDR3 reads CASSLKLAGAPYEQYF. Here the CDR3 DNA reads TGCGCCAGCAGCCTTAAATTAGCGGGGGCCCCCTACGAGCAGTACTTC.

The chain joins TRBV7-9 to TRBJ2-7, with a weak D call TRBD1 (5 bases). With 1 base removed from V and 2 bases from J, the gap between germline ends came to 12 bases. CDR1 and CDR2 from the germline V gene are SEHNR and FQNEAQ (reference sequence). CDR3 size: 15 residues. The CDR3 region has the DNA TGTGCCAGCAGCTTAGTTCCAGGGCGACCCTACGAGCAGTACTTC. Protein sequence: CASSLVPGRPYEQYF.

This chain links TRBV27 with TRBJ2-5, with D uncertain. The better agreement between TRBJ2-7 and the DNA end casts doubt on the J call. There are 12 residues in the CDR3. CDR1 MNHEY and CDR2 SMNVEV come from the germline V gene (reference sequence). The CDR3 reads CASASRSYEQYF. The DNA of the CDR3 is TGTGCCAGCGCCTCACGGTCCTACGAGCAGTACTTC.